This T cell receptor beta chain was found in a study of response to subunit inactivated influenza vaccine. Notes on the study in general: Authors proposed each seasonal influenza vaccination draws in few new T cells.

The V gene lost 7 bases and the J gene lost 2 bases, with 15 bases spanning the gap. The CDR3 has 14 residues. Germline-derived CDR1 and CDR2 are MNHNS and SASEGT. This clonotype was recorded a few times. Its antigen is unknown. Each CDR3 protein is one row after TCRdb ran MiXCR on the RT-PCR reads. The data hold over 400,000 distinct CDR3 sequences, with roughly 11% observed a single time. V gene TRBV6-1 combines with J gene TRBJ2-7; D perhaps matches TRBD2 (6 bases). The receptor's source is a man in his forties or fifties who received an inactivated influenza vaccine. Sample: PBMCs from blood, taken 40 to 50 days after vaccination. This CDR3 reads CASIARAGTYEQYF. In nucleotides, the CDR3 is TGTGCCAGCATCGCCCGCGCGGGGACCTACGAGCAGTACTTC.